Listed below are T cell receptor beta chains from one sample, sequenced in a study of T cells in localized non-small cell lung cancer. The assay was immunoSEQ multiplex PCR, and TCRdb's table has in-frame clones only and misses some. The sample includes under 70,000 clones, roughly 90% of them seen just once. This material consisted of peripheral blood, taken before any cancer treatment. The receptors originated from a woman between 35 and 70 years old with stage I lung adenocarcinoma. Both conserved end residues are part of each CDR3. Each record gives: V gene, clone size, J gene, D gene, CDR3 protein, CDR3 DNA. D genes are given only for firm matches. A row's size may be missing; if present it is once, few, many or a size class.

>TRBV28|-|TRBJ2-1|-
CASSFSGEQFF
TGTGCCAGCAGTTTCAGTGGTGAGCAGTTCTTC
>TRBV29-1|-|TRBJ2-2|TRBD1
CSVGTGVNTGELFF
TGCAGCGTCGGGACAGGGGTGAACACCGGGGAGCTGTTTTTT
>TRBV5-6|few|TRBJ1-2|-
CASSLPTGGYTF
TGTGCCAGCAGCTTGCCCACGGGTGGCTACACCTTC
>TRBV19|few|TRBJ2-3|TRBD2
CASSIDGLAGTDTQYF
TGTGCCAGTAGTATAGATGGACTAGCGGGCACAGATACGCAGTATTTT
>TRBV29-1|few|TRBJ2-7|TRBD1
CSTRTGESSEQYF
TGCAGCACCCGGACAGGGGAATCCAGCGAGCAGTACTTC
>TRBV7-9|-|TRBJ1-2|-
CASSLMSLVGYTF
TGTGCCAGCAGCTTAATGTCCCTTGTAGGCTACACCTTC
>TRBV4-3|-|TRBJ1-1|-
CASSLTGTTEAFF
TGCGCCAGCAGCCTAACCGGGACTACTGAAGCTTTCTTT
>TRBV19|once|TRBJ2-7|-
CASSQGGRLEQYF
TGTGCCAGTAGTCAAGGGGGGAGACTCGAGCAGTACTTC
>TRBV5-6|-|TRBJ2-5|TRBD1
CASSEIGTGGQETQYF
TGTGCCAGCTCCGAAATTGGGACAGGGGGCCAAGAGACCCAGTACTTC
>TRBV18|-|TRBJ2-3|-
CASSPGTDTQYF
TGTGCCAGCTCACCGGGCACAGATACGCAGTATTTT
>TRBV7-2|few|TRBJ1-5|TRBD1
CASSTGGDRRNQPQHF
TGTGCCAGCAGCACCGGGGGGGACAGGAGGAATCAGCCCCAGCATTTT
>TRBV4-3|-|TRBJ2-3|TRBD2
CASSQGSGGASYDTQYF
TGCGCCAGCAGCCAAGGAAGCGGGGGGGCCAGTTATGATACGCAGTATTTT
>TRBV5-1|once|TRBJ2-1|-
CASSSSMIYNEQFF
TGCGCCAGCAGCTCGTCCATGATTTACAATGAGCAGTTCTTC
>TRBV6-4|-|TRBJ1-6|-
CASSDPDSLIPHNSPLHF
TGTGCCAGCAGTGACCCGGACAGTTTAATTCCCCATAATTCACCCCTCCACTTT
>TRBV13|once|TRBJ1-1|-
CASSSLTGFMNTEAFF
TGTGCCAGCAGCTCCTTAACAGGGTTCATGAACACTGAAGCTTTCTTT
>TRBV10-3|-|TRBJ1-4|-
CAISGNEEKLFF
TGTGCCATCAGTGGAAATGAAGAAAAACTGTTTTTT
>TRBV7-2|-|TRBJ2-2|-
CASSLKGGPDTGELFF
TGTGCCAGCAGCCTGAAAGGGGGGCCGGACACCGGGGAGCTGTTTTTT
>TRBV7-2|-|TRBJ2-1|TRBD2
CASSSAGLADNEQFF
TGTGCCAGCAGCTCGGCGGGACTAGCGGACAATGAGCAGTTCTTC
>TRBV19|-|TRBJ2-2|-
CASSILSTGYGELFF
TGTGCCAGTAGTATTCTCTCCACAGGGTACGGGGAGCTGTTTTTT
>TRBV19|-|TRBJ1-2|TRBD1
CASSIGTASNYGYTF
TGTGCCAGTAGTATTGGGACAGCTTCCAACTATGGCTACACCTTC